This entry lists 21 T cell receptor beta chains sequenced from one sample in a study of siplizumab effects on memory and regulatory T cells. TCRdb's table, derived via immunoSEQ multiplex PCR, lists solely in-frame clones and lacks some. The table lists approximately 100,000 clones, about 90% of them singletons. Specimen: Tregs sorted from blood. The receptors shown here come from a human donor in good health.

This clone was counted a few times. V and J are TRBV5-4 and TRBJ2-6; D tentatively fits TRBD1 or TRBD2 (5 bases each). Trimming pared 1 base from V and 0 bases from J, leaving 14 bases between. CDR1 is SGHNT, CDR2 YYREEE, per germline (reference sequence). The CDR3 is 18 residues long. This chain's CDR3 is CASSLTGLIVSGANVLTF. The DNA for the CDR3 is TGTGCCAGCAGCTTGACGGGGCTGATAGTCTCTGGGGCCAACGTCCTGACTTTC.

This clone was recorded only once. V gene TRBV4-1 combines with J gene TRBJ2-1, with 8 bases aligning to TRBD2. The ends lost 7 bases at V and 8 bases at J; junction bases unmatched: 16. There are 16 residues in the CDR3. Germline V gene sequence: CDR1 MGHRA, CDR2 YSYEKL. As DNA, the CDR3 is TGCGCCAGCACCGGGATTCCGGGAGGGCTATTAGATGAGCAGTTCTTC. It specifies CASTGIPGGLLDEQFF.

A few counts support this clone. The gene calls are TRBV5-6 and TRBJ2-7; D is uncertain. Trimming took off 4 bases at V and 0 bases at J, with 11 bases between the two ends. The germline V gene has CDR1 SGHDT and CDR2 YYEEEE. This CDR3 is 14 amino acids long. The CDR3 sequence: CASSPVGTSYEQYF. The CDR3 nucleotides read TGTGCCAGCAGCCCGGTGGGCACCTCCTACGAGCAGTACTTC.

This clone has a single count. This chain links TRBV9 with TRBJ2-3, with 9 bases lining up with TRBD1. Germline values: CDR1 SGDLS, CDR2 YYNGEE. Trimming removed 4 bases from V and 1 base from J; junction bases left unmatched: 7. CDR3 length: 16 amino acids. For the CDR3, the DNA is TGTGCCAGCAGCTTGGGAAGGACAGGGGGCACAGATACGCAGTATTTT. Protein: CASSLGRTGGTDTQYF.

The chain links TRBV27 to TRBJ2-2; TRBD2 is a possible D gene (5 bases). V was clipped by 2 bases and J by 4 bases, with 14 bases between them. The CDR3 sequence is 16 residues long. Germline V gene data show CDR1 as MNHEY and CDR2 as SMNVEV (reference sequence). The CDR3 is CASSLVSGSSTGELFF. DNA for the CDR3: TGTGCCAGCAGTTTAGTAAGTGGGAGTAGCACCGGGGAGCTGTTTTTT.

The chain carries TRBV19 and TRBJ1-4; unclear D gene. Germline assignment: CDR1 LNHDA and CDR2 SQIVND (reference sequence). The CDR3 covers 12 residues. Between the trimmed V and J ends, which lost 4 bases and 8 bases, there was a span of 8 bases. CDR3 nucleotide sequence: TGTGCCAGTAGTAGGACCGCAGAAAAACTGTTTTTT. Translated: CASSRTAEKLFF.

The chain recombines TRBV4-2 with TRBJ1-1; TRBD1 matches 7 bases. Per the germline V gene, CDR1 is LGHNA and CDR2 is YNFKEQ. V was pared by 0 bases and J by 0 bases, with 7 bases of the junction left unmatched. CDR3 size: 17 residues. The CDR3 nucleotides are TGTGCCAGCAGCCAAGATCTGACAGGGCCAATGAACACTGAAGCTTTCTTT. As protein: CASSQDLTGPMNTEAFF.

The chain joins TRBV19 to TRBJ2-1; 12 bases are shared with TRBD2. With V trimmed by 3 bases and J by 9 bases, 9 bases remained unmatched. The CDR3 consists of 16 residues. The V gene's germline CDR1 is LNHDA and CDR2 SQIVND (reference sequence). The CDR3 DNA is TGTGCCAGTAGTATCTATCATACTAGCGGGAGGACTGAGCAGTTCTTC. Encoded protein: CASSIYHTSGRTEQFF.

The CDR3 sequence: CASVAGGPQCTDTQYF. CDR3 DNA: TGTGCCAGCGTCGCGGGAGGGCCTCAGTGCACAGATACGCAGTATTTT. The chain is built from TRBV21-1 and TRBJ2-3; the DNA was not used to check the table's D call, TRBD2. TRBV21-1 is deemed a pseudogene. The CDR3 loop spans 16 amino acids.

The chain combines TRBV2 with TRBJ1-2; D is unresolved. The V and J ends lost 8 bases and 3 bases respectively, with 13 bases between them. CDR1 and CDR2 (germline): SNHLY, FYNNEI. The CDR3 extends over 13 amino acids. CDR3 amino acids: CASGRTAYYGYTF. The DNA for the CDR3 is TGTGCCAGCGGTCGAACGGCCTACTATGGCTACACCTTC.

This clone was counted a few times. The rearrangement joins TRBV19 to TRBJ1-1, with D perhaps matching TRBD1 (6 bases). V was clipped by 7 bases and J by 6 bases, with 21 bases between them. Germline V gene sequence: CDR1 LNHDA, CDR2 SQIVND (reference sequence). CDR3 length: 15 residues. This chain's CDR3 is CASIGGPGAIAEAFF. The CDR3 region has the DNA TGTGCCAGTATTGGTGGGCCGGGGGCCATAGCTGAAGCTTTCTTT.

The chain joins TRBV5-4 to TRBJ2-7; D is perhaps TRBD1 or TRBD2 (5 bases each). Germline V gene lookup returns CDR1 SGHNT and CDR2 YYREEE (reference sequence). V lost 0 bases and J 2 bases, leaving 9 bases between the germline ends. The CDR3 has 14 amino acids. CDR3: CASSLEVGPYEQYF. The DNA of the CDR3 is TGTGCCAGCAGCTTGGAGGTGGGACCCTACGAGCAGTACTTC.

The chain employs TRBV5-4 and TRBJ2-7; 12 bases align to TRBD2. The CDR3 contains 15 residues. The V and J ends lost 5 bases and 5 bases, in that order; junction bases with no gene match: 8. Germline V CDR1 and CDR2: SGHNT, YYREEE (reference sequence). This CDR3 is CASSLLAGGPDEQYF. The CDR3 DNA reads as TGTGCCAGCAGTTTGCTAGCGGGAGGGCCCGACGAGCAGTACTTC.

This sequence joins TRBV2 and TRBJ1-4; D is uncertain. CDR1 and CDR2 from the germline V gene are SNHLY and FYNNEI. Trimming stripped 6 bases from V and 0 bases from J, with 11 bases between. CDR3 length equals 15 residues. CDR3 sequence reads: CASRINSATNEKLFF. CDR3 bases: TGTGCCAGCAGGATAAACAGCGCAACTAATGAAAAACTGTTTTTT.

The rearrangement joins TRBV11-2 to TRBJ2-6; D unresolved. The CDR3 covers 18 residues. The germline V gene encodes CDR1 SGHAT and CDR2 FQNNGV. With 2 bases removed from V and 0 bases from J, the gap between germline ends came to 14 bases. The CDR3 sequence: CASSLFAQTHSGANVLTF. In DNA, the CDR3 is TGTGCCAGCAGCTTATTCGCCCAGACCCACTCTGGGGCCAACGTCCTGACTTTC.

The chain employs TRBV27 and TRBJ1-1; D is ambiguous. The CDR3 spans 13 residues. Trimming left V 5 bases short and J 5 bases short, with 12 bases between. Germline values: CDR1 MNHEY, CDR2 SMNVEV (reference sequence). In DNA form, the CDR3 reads TGTGCCAGCAGTATAAACAGCGTGACTGAAGCTTTCTTT. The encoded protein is CASSINSVTEAFF.

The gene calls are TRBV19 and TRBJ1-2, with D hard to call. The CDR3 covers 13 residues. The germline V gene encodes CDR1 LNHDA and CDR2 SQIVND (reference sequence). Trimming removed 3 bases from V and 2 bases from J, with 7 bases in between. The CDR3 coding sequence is TGTGCCAGTAGTATTCTAGGGAACTATGGCTACACCTTC. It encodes CASSILGNYGYTF.

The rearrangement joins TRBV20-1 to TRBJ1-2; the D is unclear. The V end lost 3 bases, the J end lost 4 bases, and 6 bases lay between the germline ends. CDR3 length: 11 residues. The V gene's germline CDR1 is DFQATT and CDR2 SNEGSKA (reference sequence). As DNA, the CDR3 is TGCAGTGCTAGGGTTGGCTATGGCTACACCTTC. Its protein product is CSARVGYGYTF.

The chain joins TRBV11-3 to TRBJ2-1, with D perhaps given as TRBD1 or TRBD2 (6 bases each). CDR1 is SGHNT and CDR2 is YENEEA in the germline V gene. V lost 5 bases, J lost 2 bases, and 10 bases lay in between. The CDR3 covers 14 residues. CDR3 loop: CASSGGPTYNEQFF. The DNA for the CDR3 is TGTGCCAGCAGCGGGGGGCCAACCTACAATGAGCAGTTCTTC.

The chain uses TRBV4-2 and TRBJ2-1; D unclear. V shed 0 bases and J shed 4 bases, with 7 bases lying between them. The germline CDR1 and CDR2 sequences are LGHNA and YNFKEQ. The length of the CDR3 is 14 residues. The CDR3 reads CASSQDSKYNEQFF. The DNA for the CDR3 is TGTGCCAGCAGCCAAGATTCCAAGTACAATGAGCAGTTCTTC.

The CDR3 DNA reads as TGCGCCAGGCCTAGGCGGGGCGTTGTCTACGAGCAGTACTTC. Its protein is CARPRRGVVYEQYF. The chain has TRBV10-1 and TRBJ2-7, with a possible D match to TRBD2 (6 bases). Trimming left V 9 bases short and J 3 bases short, with 18 bases between. The CDR3 extends over 14 amino acids. Germline V lookup: CDR1 WNHNN, CDR2 SYGVQD (reference sequence).